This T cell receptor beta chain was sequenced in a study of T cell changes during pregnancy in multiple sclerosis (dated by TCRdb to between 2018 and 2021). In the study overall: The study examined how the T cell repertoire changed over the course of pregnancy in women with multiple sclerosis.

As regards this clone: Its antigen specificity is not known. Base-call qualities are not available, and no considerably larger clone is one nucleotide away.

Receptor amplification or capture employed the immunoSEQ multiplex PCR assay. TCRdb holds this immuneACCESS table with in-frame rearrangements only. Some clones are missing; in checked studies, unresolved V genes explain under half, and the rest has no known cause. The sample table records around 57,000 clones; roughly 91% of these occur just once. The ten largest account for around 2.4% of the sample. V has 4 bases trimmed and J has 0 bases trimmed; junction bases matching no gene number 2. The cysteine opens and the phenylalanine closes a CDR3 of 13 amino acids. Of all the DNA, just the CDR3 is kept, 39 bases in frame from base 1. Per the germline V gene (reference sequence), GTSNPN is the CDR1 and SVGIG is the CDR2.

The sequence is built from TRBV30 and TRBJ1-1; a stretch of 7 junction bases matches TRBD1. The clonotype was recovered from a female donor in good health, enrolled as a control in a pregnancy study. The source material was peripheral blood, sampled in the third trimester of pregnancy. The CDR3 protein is CAWTGGLNTEAFF. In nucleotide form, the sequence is TGTGCCTGGACAGGGGGTTTGAACACTGAAGCTTTCTTT.